This T cell receptor beta chain was sequenced in a study of regulatory T cells in long-lasting Graves disease (dated by TCRdb to the early 2020s). At the level of the whole study: Patients with newly diagnosed Graves' disease had been on antithyroid drugs for under 3 months. A total of roughly 33 samples underwent TCR sequencing: about 13 from persistent and some 20 from newly diagnosed Graves' disease patients. The study was registered as a clinical trial and conducted in China. Peripheral blood TCR sequencing and RNA sequencing compared persistent Graves' disease patients with newly diagnosed Graves' disease patients. Results and caveats for the whole study, not just this receptor: Only peripheral blood was studied, because thyroid tissue, the primary lesion, was inaccessible. Preferential use of TRBV28, TRBJ1-2 and TRBJ2-5 was observed in persistent disease, whereas TRBV20-1 and TRBJ2-1 were favored in newly diagnosed disease. Patients with persistent disease shared more public clonotypes (fewer than 3,000) than newly diagnosed patients did (around 1,000). Lower TCR Shannon entropy and fewer highly expanded clones were observed in persistent Graves' disease patients than in newly diagnosed patients, which suggested clonal expansion. Only the TCR beta chain was sequenced and analyzed. The authors acknowledged the small sample size as a limitation that may reduce accuracy.

The sample's time point label is to be understood as: newly diagnosed GD, antithyroid drugs for less than 3 months. For both TCR sequencing and RNA sequencing, RNA was extracted from PBMCs in TRIzol. The diagnosis of Graves' disease followed American Thyroid Association guidelines. Patients for the study were recruited at an endocrinology department in Xi'an, China. From each patient, around 8.3 milliliters of peripheral blood was collected into an EDTA anticoagulant tube. Ficoll Paque Plus density gradient separation was used to isolate PBMCs, and no additional T cell sorting was done. An Agilent 2100 Bioanalyzer and agarose gel were used to check RNA quality, and a NanoDrop 2000 was used to measure RNA concentration. The germline V gene encodes CDR1 SNHLY and CDR2 FYNNEI. There are 13 amino acids in the CDR3, from cysteine to phenylalanine inclusive. Only CDR3 DNA is held: 39 bases, read in frame from base 1. The germline V end is reduced by 7 bases and the J end by 2 bases; junction bases left unmatched: 4.

The library was obtained by multiplex PCR. These reads were obtained on an Illumina HiSeq 4000. TCR beta libraries were built with iRepertoire HTBI primers and Arm-PCR amplification of CDR3 regions. Before sequencing, the PCR products underwent gel purification. In the authors' own workflow: Gene usage analysis of CDR3 amino acid clonotypes used the roughly 60 TRBV and about 14 TRBJ segments found across samples. Filtered high-quality paired reads were merged into contigs using COPE and FqMerger. BLAST was used to align contigs to the IMGT TRBV, TRBD and TRBJ reference genes, and CDR3 was defined following IMGT. Any clonotype with a frequency above 0.1% was classified as a highly expanded clone. Shannon entropy served as the measure of repertoire diversity, while the Gini coefficient captured V-J evenness. Public clonotypes were defined as clonotypes shared by more than one individual. Clones were called with MiXCR by TCRdb after fastp trimmed the public reads at Q25, and only in-frame beta chains were retained. One record per CDR3 amino acid sequence lists the most common genes and DNA. The V and J calls were not made by the authors but by TCRdb's processing. For this sample the table gives some 500,000 distinct CDR3 sequences, of which 15% to 20% were detected only once. The ten largest clones add up to about 25% of the sample.

This clonotype appeared many times. The specificity of this receptor is unknown. Per-nucleotide qualities are absent, and no much larger clonotype sits a single base away. This sample was shared with a second study, whose subject was T cells in Graves' hyperthyroidism and ophthalmopathy. The second study reports: Graves' hyperthyroidism was defined as stable when no progression to ophthalmopathy occurred over 18 months of follow-up. Hyperthyroidism patients were aged 18 to 65 years and newly diagnosed, with disease duration of less than 2 months. Exclusion was applied to patients with uncontrolled infections, other autoimmune diseases, pregnancy or lactation. Diagnoses were based on clinical symptoms, serum thyroxine and TRAb, thyroid ultrasound and orbital computed tomography. A first-round RT-PCR of the TCR CDR3 used the HTBI primer set with the Qiagen OneStep RT-PCR kit. Blood samples also contained most of the expanded thyroid clonotypes (frequency above 0.001), which suggests that blood repertoires may reflect thyroid immune responses. Ophthalmopathy was separated from stable hyperthyroidism by a 13 V-J signature model, with over 85% sensitivity and about 81% specificity obtained in cross-validation and 80%/75% obtained in testing. In validation, the model predicted progression to ophthalmopathy with approximately 71% sensitivity and roughly 75% specificity, a median of about six months before onset. A discovery cohort of approximately 100 patients, about 40 with Graves' ophthalmopathy and roughly 59 with stable Graves' hyperthyroidism, was used to find distinguishing TCR V-J signatures. An independent validation cohort of fewer than 20 hyperthyroidism patients and over 15 patients who later progressed to ophthalmopathy tested prospective prediction of ophthalmopathy. The 90 to 100 discovery patients were randomly split 7:3 into training and test sets. Thyroid tissue and blood T-cell repertoires from more than 5 Graves' hyperthyroidism patients were also compared in the study. Once sampling was done, hyperthyroidism patients were given methimazole at a starting dose of 30 mg daily, whereas ophthalmopathy patients were given high-dose intravenous methylprednisolone. Libraries were constructed in a second round of multiplex PCR, after which size selection and purification were performed. Sequencing of the libraries was done on an Illumina HiSeq2000 using paired-end 100 bp reads. SOAPnuke was used to process the raw data, throwing out any read that contained adapters or uncalled bases, had a mean Phred below 15, or lacked an exact constant-primer or identifier match. COPE v1.2.5 was used to merge the high-quality paired reads, and each unique nucleotide sequence was defined as a clonotype. MiTCR v1.1 was used to align the clonotypes against IMGT TRBV, TRBD and TRBJ reference segments. Analysis was restricted to V-J combinations with a frequency above 0.0001, which covered roughly 99% of repertoires. A TCS score was defined as the ratio between F50 (clonal expansion) and ExV (chaos), using BLOSUM62-based TCRdist between CDR3 peptides within each V-J. Welch's t-statistics and random forest reduced fewer than 600 V-J features to roughly 13, which were used in a naive Bayes classifier (R e1071). No statistical method was used to set the sample size in advance, and investigators knew the group allocation. TCR Vbeta CDR3 sequencing of fewer than 150 peripheral blood samples (under 45 ophthalmopathy, about 75 hyperthyroidism and approximately 17 progressor patients) is reported in the paper.

The clonotype was recovered from a woman aged 35-65 years with Graves disease. Donor details come from another sample of the same person, matched by shared clones. This chain is built from TRBV2 and TRBJ1-1, and 7 junctional nucleotides match TRBD1. This specimen was peripheral blood mononuclear cells (PBMCs), taken at new diagnosis, from a patient treated with antithyroid drugs. The CDR3 has the sequence CASTGQPNTEAFF. The DNA sequence follows: TGTGCCAGCACGGGACAGCCTAACACTGAAGCTTTCTTT.